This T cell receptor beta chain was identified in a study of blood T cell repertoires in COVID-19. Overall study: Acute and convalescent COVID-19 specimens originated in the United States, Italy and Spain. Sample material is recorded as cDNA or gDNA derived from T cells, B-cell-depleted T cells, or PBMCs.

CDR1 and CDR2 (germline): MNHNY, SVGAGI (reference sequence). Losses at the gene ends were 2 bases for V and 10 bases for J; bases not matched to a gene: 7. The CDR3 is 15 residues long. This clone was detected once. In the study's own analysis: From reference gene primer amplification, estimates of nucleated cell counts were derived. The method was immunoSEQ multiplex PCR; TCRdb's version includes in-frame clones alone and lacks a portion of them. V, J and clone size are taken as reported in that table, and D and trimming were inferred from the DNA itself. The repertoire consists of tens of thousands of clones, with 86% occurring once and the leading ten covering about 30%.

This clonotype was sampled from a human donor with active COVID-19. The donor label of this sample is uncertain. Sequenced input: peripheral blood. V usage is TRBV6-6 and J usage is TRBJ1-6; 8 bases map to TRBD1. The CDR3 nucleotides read TGTGCCAGCAGTTACCTATCAGGGGGCTCATCACCCCTCCACTTT. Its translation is CASSYLSGGSSPLHF.